This TCR beta chain derives from a study of CD8+ T cells in alopecia areata. For this clone: Its specificity is unknown.

Trimming shortened V by 5 bases and J by 1 base, and 11 bases separated the two germline ends. Germline assignment: CDR1 MGHDK and CDR2 SYGVNS. The CDR3 consists of 14 residues. Reverse transcribed after extraction, RNA yielded cDNA as the sequencing template. Assay used: immunoSEQ multiplex PCR; TCRdb lists only in-frame clones, some missing. The table has roughly 120,000 clones, 55% to 70% seen once. Broader study findings: Compared with normal scalp, lesional scalp had higher clonality and more expanded CD8+ clones. Scalp data also include sequences from resident alphabeta T cells of normal skin.

The rearrangement joins TRBV25-1 to TRBJ1-1, with D unclear. Sequences were obtained from CD4+ T cells sorted from blood. This TCR was recovered from a human donor in good health. CDR3 DNA sequence: TGTGCCAGCAGTCCCCGACGGACGAACACTGAAGCTTTCTTT. Protein sequence: CASSPRRTNTEAFF.